Listed below are T cell receptor beta chains from one sample, sequenced in a study of human T cells and chemical hapten exposure. TCRdb processed the RACE reads anew with MiXCR; each CDR3 protein has one entry. The sample consists of about 57,000 distinct CDR3 sequences, 7.5% to 10% of them appearing once. The sample was whole blood, taken in connection with sensitization to the hapten diphenylcyclopropenone (DPC). These receptors all stem from a woman in her thirties or forties with alopecia areata. Some clones in this sample may be carry-over from other donors' samples. Both conserved end residues are part of each CDR3. Each record gives: D gene, J gene, clone size, V gene, CDR3 protein, CDR3 DNA. D genes are given only for firm matches. Not all rows give a size; the values are once, few, many and, for expanded clones, a class.

. TRBJ1-2 many TRBV9 CASSVGGGSVQYGYTF TGTGCCAGCAGCGTAGGTGGAGGAAGCGTTCAGTATGGCTACACCTTC
TRBD1 TRBJ1-2 few TRBV4-3 CASSQARGRYGYTF TGCGCCAGCAGCCAAGCCAGGGGGAGGTATGGCTACACCTTC
TRBD1 TRBJ1-6 . TRBV25-1 CAIPEEDRVEALNSPLHF TGTGCCATCCCAGAGGAGGACAGGGTGGAGGCCCTTAATTCACCCCTCCACTTT
TRBD2 TRBJ2-3 many TRBV12-3/TRBV12-4 CASSSSGGRSDTQYF TGTGCCAGCAGTTCCAGCGGGGGAAGGTCAGATACGCAGTATTTT
. TRBJ2-3 few TRBV2 CASSERRGTDTQYF TGTGCCAGCAGTGAGCGTCGGGGCACAGATACGCAGTATTTT
TRBD2 TRBJ2-3 . TRBV9 CASSVSGGPTDTQYF TGTGCCAGCAGCGTGAGCGGGGGGCCCACAGATACGCAGTATTTT
TRBD1 TRBJ2-7 . TRBV6-6 CASRPGTGRFYEQYF TGTGCCAGCAGGCCTGGGACAGGGAGGTTTTACGAGCAGTACTTC
. TRBJ2-3 . TRBV5-4 CASSFPGGWGWTDTQYF TGTGCCAGCAGCTTCCCCGGAGGTTGGGGGTGGACAGATACGCAGTATTTT
. TRBJ2-7 many TRBV27 CASSHAGRSPYEQYF TGTGCCAGCAGTCATGCGGGACGGAGCCCCTACGAGCAGTACTTC
. TRBJ2-2 many TRBV21-1 CASSVGQGGTGELFF TGTGCCAGCAGCGTCGGACAGGGAGGCACCGGGGAGCTGTTTTTT
. TRBJ1-4 . TRBV7-9 CASDSPNEKLFF TGTGCCAGCGACAGCCCCAATGAAAAACTGTTTTTT
. TRBJ1-5 many TRBV19 CASRDRPGNQPQHF TGTGCCAGTAGGGACCGGCCCGGCAATCAGCCCCAGCATTTT
TRBD1 TRBJ1-2 many TRBV6-2/TRBV6-3 CASSYGDRPNYGYTF TGTGCCAGCAGTTACGGGGACAGGCCTAACTATGGCTACACCTTC
. TRBJ1-1 many TRBV5-6 CASSSFRGRLGTEAFF TGTGCCAGCAGCTCATTTCGGGGCAGGCTGGGGACTGAAGCTTTCTTT
. TRBJ1-5 few TRBV13 CASSLRSQGGQPQHF TGTGCCAGCAGCTTAAGAAGTCAGGGAGGTCAGCCCCAGCATTTT
. TRBJ2-1 . TRBV7-6 CASSLVGSPYNEQFF TGTGCCAGCAGCTTAGTCGGGAGCCCCTACAATGAGCAGTTCTTC
TRBD1 TRBJ2-5 many TRBV4-1 CASSLRTGGQQETQYF TGCGCCAGCAGCCTTAGGACAGGGGGCCAGCAAGAGACCCAGTACTTC
TRBD2 TRBJ2-7 few TRBV12-3/TRBV12-4 CASSGGGRGTYEQYF TGTGCCAGCAGCGGGGGCGGGAGGGGAACCTACGAGCAGTACTTC
. TRBJ2-6 . TRBV12-3/TRBV12-4 CASSLPGQSGANVLTF TGTGCCAGCAGTTTGCCTGGACAGTCTGGGGCCAACGTCCTGACTTTC
TRBD2 TRBJ2-1 few TRBV28 CASSLRGDSYNEQFF TGTGCCAGCAGTTTACGGGGGGACTCGTATAATGAGCAGTTCTTC
TRBD2 TRBJ2-5 . TRBV5-1 CASSSSGTQETQYF TGCGCCAGCAGCTCTAGCGGAACCCAAGAGACCCAGTACTTC
TRBD1 TRBJ2-2 many TRBV14 CASSPLRTGQNTGELFF TGTGCCAGCAGCCCCCTGCGGACAGGCCAGAACACCGGGGAGCTGTTTTTT
. TRBJ2-3 many TRBV28 CASSSPPGITDTQYF TGTGCCAGCAGTTCCCCCCCAGGGATCACAGATACGCAGTATTTT
. TRBJ2-7 . TRBV28 CASGAYEQYF TGTGCCAGCGGGGCCTACGAGCAGTACTTC
TRBD2 TRBJ2-5 many TRBV12-5 CASAPTGGSQETQYF TGTGCTAGTGCCCCGACCGGGGGGTCGCAAGAGACCCAGTACTTC
. TRBJ2-2 . TRBV4-1 CASSQGLGELFF TGCGCCAGCAGCCAAGGCCTGGGGGAGCTGTTTTTT
. TRBJ2-2 . TRBV9 CASRPSGSGNTGELFF TGTGCCAGCAGGCCTTCAGGGAGTGGTAACACCGGGGAGCTGTTTTTT
. TRBJ2-1 many TRBV5-1 CASSLGREQFF TGCGCCAGCAGCTTGGGCAGGGAGCAGTTCTTC
. TRBJ1-1 many TRBV7-6 CASSLAGGGPEAFF TGTGCCAGCAGCTTAGCTGGGGGGGGACCTGAAGCTTTCTTT
. TRBJ2-7 . TRBV7-6 CASSLRPGRSYEQYF TGTGCCAGCAGCTTACGCCCAGGACGCTCCTACGAGCAGTACTTC
. TRBJ1-1 few TRBV20-1 CSANGADTEAFF TGCAGTGCTAATGGGGCTGACACTGAAGCTTTCTTT
TRBD1 TRBJ1-1 . TRBV20-1 CSARDHGQGTEAFF TGCAGTGCTAGAGATCACGGACAGGGAACTGAAGCTTTCTTT
. TRBJ2-5 many TRBV11-2 CASSPVGGARETQYF TGTGCCAGCAGCCCGGTTGGGGGGGCCCGGGAGACCCAGTACTTC
TRBD2 TRBJ2-3 many TRBV5-4 CASSHGLAGGGSTDTQYF TGTGCCAGCAGCCACGGACTAGCGGGGGGCGGGAGCACAGATACGCAGTATTTT